These 6 T cell receptor beta chains were all obtained from the same sample, sequenced in a study of regulatory T cells in long-lasting Graves disease (dated by TCRdb to 2020 to 2023). Library preparation employed multiplex PCR. Instrument used: Illumina HiSeq 4000. TCR beta libraries were built with iRepertoire HTBI primers and Arm-PCR amplification of CDR3 regions. Starting from the raw public reads, TCRdb applied fastp trimming at Q25, assembled clones with MiXCR and retained in-frame beta chains. Every CDR3 protein is listed once, alongside the most common genes and DNA of its rows. For this sample the table gives 300,000 to 500,000 distinct CDR3 sequences, of which around 20% were detected only once. The ten largest clones capture more than 20% of the sample. Interpreted using the paper, the time point label stands for: persistent/refractory GD, antithyroid drugs over 5 years with positive TRAb. RNA was extracted from PBMCs in TRIzol for both TCR sequencing and RNA sequencing.

The sequences come from peripheral blood mononuclear cells (PBMCs), collected when the disease was refractory, from a patient treated with antithyroid drugs. All receptors come from a female donor with Graves disease.

The chain couples TRBV14 to TRBJ2-7; possibly TRBD1 or TRBD2 for D (5 bases each). The V end lost 5 bases, the J end lost 4 bases, and 15 bases lay between the germline ends. Germline V CDR1 and CDR2: SGHDN, FVKESK. The CDR3 has 14 amino acids. The CDR3 loop is CASSSAGRGYEQYF. Here the CDR3 DNA reads TGTGCCAGCAGCTCCGCAGGGCGCGGGTACGAGCAGTACTTC.

This chain uses TRBV29-1 with TRBJ2-7; D may match TRBD1 or TRBD2 (5 bases each). The V end lost 3 bases, the J end lost 6 bases, and 12 bases lay between the germline ends. This CDR3 contains 12 residues. Germline CDR1 SQVTM, CDR2 ANQGSEA. The CDR3 protein is CSVDLRAGEQYF. For the CDR3, the DNA is TGCAGCGTTGATCTCAGGGCGGGCGAGCAGTACTTC.

This clonotype was seen repeatedly, ten times or more. V and J are TRBV11-2 and TRBJ1-5, with a tentative D call TRBD1 (6 bases). Trimming removed 6 bases from V and 3 bases from J, with 9 bases in between. Germline CDR1 is SGHAT and CDR2 is FQNNGV. This CDR3 has 13 amino acids. CDR3 amino acids: CASSPGDNQPQHF. CDR3 nucleotide sequence: TGTGCCAGCAGTCCAGGGGACAATCAGCCCCAGCATTTT.

The chain combines TRBV7-9 with TRBJ2-7; no reliable D call. CDR3 size: 14 residues. CDR1 and CDR2 (germline): SEHNR, FQNEAQ (reference sequence). Trimming pared 5 bases from V and 4 bases from J, leaving 15 bases between. CDR3 loop: CASSAQTQGYEQYF. The CDR3 DNA is TGTGCCAGCAGCGCCCAGACGCAAGGATACGAGCAGTACTTC.

The V call is TRBV2, the J call TRBJ1-4, with D perhaps matching TRBD1 (5 bases). The CDR3 runs to 15 residues. V was clipped by 2 bases and J by 8 bases, with 15 bases between them. Germline values: CDR1 SNHLY, CDR2 FYNNEI. CDR3 sequence (DNA): TGTGCCAGCAGTGAAATCGCTCAGGGCGGGGAAAAACTGTTTTTT. Translating it yields CASSEIAQGGEKLFF.

This clonotype appeared a few times. This chain joins TRBV7-9 and TRBJ1-4; D call uncertain. The V and J ends lost 3 bases and 7 bases respectively, with 12 bases between them. Germline assignment: CDR1 SEHNR and CDR2 FQNEAQ (reference sequence). The CDR3 is 14 amino acids. The CDR3 DNA sequence: TGTGCCAGCAGCTTTGGGTCGAAAGGTGAAAAACTGTTTTTT. It translates to CASSFGSKGEKLFF.